This T cell receptor beta chain came from a study of cytomegalovirus exposure and HLA in healthy donors. Looking at the study overall: The 120 or so validation repertoires were produced on the same platform as the approximately 670 repertoires of the first cohort. This was reported in a later analysis. General study findings and limits: Rarity characterized most TCR sequences, yet some public TCRs appeared in many donors.

Repertoires were generated with immunoSEQ multiplex PCR, while TCRdb's copy carries only in-frame clones and drops some. In the table there are some 150,000 clones, about 86% of which are singletons. On this clone itself: Its target is not known.

The V gene end was trimmed by 3 bases and the J gene end by 1 base; junction bases not matched to a gene: 8. Germline assignment: CDR1 LGHNA and CDR2 YSLEER. The CDR3 totals 17 residues. The rearrangement uses TRBV4-3 and TRBJ2-3; 9 bases are shared with TRBD2. Sequencing used PBMCs. The sequence came from a woman younger than 30 in good health and CMV-seropositive. CDR3 DNA sequence: TGCGCCAGCAGCCAGGGAATGCGGGGGGGCCGCACAGATACGCAGTATTTT. Translating it yields CASSQGMRGGRTDTQYF.